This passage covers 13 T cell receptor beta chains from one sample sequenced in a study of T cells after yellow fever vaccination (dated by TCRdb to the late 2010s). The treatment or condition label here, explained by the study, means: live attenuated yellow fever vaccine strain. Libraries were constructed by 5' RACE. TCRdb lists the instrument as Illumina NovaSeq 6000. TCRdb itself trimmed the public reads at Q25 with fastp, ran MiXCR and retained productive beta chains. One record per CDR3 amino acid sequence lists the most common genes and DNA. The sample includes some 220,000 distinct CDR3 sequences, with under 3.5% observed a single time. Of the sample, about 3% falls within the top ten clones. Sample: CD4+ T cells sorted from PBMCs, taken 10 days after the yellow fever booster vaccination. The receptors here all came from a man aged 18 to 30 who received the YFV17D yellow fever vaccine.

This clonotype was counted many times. The CDR3 loop reads CASSLYQRSTDTQYF. The CDR3 nucleotides are TGTGCCAGCAGCTTATATCAGAGAAGCACAGATACGCAGTATTTT. V usage is TRBV7-2 and J usage is TRBJ2-3; D gene unclear. This CDR3 has 15 residues. Per the germline V gene, CDR1 is SGHTA and CDR2 is FQGNSA. V lost 2 bases to trimming and J lost 0 bases, with 9 bases between them.

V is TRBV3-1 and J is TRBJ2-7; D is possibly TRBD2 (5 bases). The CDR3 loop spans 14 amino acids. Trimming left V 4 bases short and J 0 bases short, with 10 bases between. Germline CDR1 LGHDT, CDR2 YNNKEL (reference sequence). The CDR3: CASSPRTASYEQYF. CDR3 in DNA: TGTGCCAGCAGCCCCAGGACTGCCTCCTACGAGCAGTACTTC.

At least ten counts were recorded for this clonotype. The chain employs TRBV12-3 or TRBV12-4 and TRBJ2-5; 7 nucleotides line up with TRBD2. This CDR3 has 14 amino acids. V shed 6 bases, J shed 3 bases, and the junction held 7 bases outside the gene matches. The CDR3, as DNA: TGTGCCAGCAGCACACTAGCGCGTGAAGAGACCCAGTACTTC. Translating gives CASSTLAREETQYF.

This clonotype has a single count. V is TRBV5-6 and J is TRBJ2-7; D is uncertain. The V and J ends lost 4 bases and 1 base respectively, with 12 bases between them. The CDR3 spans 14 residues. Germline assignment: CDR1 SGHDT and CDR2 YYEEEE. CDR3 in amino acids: CASSHAGQSYEQYF. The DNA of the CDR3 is TGTGCCAGCAGCCACGCCGGGCAGTCCTACGAGCAGTACTTC.

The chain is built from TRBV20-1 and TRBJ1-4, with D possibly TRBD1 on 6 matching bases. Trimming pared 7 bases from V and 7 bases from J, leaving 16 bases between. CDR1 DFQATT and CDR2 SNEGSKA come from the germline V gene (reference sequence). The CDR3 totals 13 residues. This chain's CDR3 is CSVRGSRGEKLFF. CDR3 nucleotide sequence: TGCAGTGTCCGGGGATCCAGGGGTGAAAAACTGTTTTTT.

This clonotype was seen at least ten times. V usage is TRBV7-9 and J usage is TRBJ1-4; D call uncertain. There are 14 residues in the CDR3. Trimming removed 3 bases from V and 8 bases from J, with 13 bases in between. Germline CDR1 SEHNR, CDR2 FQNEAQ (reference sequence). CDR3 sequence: CASSFMGSREKLFF. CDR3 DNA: TGTGCCAGCAGCTTTATGGGAAGTCGAGAAAAACTGTTTTTT.

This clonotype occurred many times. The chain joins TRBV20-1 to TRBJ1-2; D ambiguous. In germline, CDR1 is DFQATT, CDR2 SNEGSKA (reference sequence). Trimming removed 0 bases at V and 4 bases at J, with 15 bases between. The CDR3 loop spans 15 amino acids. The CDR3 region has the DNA TGCAGTGCTAGAGATGGGTCGGGTCGGGGCTATGGCTACACCTTC. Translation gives CSARDGSGRGYGYTF.

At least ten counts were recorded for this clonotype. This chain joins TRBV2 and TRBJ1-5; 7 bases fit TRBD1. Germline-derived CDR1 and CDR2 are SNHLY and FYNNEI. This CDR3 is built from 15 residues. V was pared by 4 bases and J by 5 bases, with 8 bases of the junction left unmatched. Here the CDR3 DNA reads TGTGCCAGCAGTGGCGACAGGGCAGGGCATCAGCCCCAGCATTTT. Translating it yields CASSGDRAGHQPQHF.

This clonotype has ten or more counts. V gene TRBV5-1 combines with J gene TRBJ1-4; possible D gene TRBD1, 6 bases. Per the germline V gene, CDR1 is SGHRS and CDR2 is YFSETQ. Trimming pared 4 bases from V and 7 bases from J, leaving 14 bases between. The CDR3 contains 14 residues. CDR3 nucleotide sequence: TGCGCCAGCAGCCCTCAGGGGAGCGGTGAAAAACTGTTTTTT. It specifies CASSPQGSGEKLFF. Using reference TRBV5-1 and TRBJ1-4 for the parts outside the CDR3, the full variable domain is KAGVTQTPRYLIKTRGQQVTLSCSPISGHRSVSWYQQTPGQGLQFLFEYFSETQRNKGNFPGRFSGRQFSNSRSEMNVSTLELGDSALYLCASSPQGSGEKLFFGSGTQLSVL.

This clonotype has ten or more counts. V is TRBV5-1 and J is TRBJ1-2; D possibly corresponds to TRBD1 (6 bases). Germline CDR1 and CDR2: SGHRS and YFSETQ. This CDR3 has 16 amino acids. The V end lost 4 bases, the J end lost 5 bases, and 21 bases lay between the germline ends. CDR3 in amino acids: CASSKGDTPGTYGYTF. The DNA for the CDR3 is TGCGCCAGCAGCAAAGGGGACACACCAGGAACTTATGGCTACACCTTC.

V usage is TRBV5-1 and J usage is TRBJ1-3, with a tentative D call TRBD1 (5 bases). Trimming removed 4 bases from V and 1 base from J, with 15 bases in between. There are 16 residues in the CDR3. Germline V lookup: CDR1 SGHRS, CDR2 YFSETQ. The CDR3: CASSPNPQGSGNTIYF. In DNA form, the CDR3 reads TGCGCCAGCAGCCCTAATCCTCAGGGATCTGGAAACACCATATATTTT. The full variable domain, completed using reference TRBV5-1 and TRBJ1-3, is KAGVTQTPRYLIKTRGQQVTLSCSPISGHRSVSWYQQTPGQGLQFLFEYFSETQRNKGNFPGRFSGRQFSNSRSEMNVSTLELGDSALYLCASSPNPQGSGNTIYFGEGSWLTVV.

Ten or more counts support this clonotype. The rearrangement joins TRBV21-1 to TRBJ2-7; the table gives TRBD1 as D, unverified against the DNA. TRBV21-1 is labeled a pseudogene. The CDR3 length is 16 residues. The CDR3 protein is CASSNKEGGNGYEQYV. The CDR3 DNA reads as TGTGCCAGCAGCAATAAAGAGGGGGGAAACGGCTACGAGCAGTACGTC.

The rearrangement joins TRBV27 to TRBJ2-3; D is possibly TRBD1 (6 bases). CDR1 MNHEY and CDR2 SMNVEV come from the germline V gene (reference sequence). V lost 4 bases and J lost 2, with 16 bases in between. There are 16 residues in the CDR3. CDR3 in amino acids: CASSSTQGSYTDTQYF. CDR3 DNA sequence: TGTGCCAGCAGTTCCACACAGGGAAGTTACACAGATACGCAGTATTTT.